This T cell receptor (beta chain) appears in the sequencing data of a study of blood T cell repertoires in COVID-19. Looking at the study overall: Some COVID-19 samples were acute and others convalescent; all came from the United States, Italy and Spain. From T cells, B-cell-depleted T cells, or PBMCs came the material, which was cDNA or gDNA.

Libraries were prepared by immunoSEQ multiplex PCR; TCRdb keeps only in-frame clonotypes and omits some of them. This sample has about 340,000 clones, with about 90% found just once. Germline CDR1 SQVTM, CDR2 ANQGSEA. The CDR3 contains 12 residues. V was pared by 4 bases and J by 7 bases, with 13 bases between. Patients in Seattle were enrolled during active infection, then followed longitudinally. This clonotype was sampled from a woman in her seventies with COVID-19, enrolled during active disease. Sequenced input: peripheral blood. The chain couples TRBV29-1 to TRBJ1-2; no firm D call. The CDR3 here is CSVGPGMGGYTF. CDR3 bases: TGCAGCGTTGGTCCGGGGATGGGTGGCTACACCTTC.